This TCR beta chain was sequenced in a study of blood T cell repertoires in COVID-19. Turning to the study itself: Sources were T cells, B-cell-depleted T cells, or PBMCs; the material itself was cDNA or gDNA.

As processed by the authors: By means of reference gene primer amplification, nucleated cell counts were estimated. Produced via immunoSEQ multiplex PCR; TCRdb's table is partial and in-frame only. V and J calls and clone size are given by that table; D and trimming were obtained from the DNA. This table has some 260,000 clones, over 75% appearing once. This CDR3 has 15 amino acids. Looked up from germline, CDR1 is SGDLS and CDR2 is YYNGEE. V dropped 0 bases and J dropped 0 bases, with 7 bases sitting between them. The source is a woman in her forties who had recovered from COVID-19. Material: peripheral blood. This chain connects TRBV9 to TRBJ1-5; weak D call: TRBD1 (5 bases). CDR3 protein: CASSVGGSSNQPQHF. The CDR3 region has the DNA TGTGCCAGCAGCGTAGGGGGCAGTAGCAATCAGCCCCAGCATTTT. The variable domain in full, with the rest retrieved from reference TRBV9 and TRBJ1-5, is DSGVTQTPKHLITATGQRVTLRCSPRSGDLSVYWYQQSLDQGLQFLIQYYNGEERAKGNILERFSAQQFPDLHSELNLSSLELGDSALYFCASSVGGSSNQPQHFGDGTRLSIL.